This T cell receptor (beta chain) was found in a study of Ad26.COV2.S vaccination and SARS-CoV-2 variants. Study as a whole: It was the COV1001 Ad26.COV2.S trial arm that included the donor. The study gave Ad26.COV2.S intramuscularly, once or twice 56 days apart. General study points: Assessments of TCR breadth and depth may have underestimated the total T cell responses. After vaccination, substantial breadth of spike-specific CD8+ and CD4+ responses was reported.

Germline trimming cut 2 bases from V and 9 bases from J; bases unmatched to any gene: 3. Germline V gene sequence: CDR1 MNHEY, CDR2 SVGAGI. This CDR3 comprises 14 residues. Treatment in this sample: about 20 received Ad26.COV2.S at low or high dose, single or two shots; about 5 received placebo; per-sample allocation not given. At day 63 after the first vaccine or placebo injection, samples were drawn. Sequencing used immunoSEQ multiplex PCR; TCRdb keeps in-frame clones, though not all of them. The table records some 240,000 clones, around 85% of them present only once. This clone has just one count. The antigen is unknown.

Sequences were derived from peripheral blood, sampled in a trial of Ad26.COV2.S vaccine versus placebo. This TCR derives from a person between 18 and 65 years old who received the Ad26.COV2.S COVID-19 vaccine or a placebo. V usage is TRBV6-5 and J usage is TRBJ2-1; 11 nucleotides match TRBD2. The CDR3 sequence is CASSYTSGSSEQFF. CDR3 sequence (DNA): TGTGCCAGCAGTTACACTAGCGGGAGCTCTGAGCAGTTCTTC.